This T cell receptor (beta chain) was sequenced in a study of shared clonotypes between healthy human individuals. Study-level information: Every donor yielded three CD4 naive, three CD4 memory, two CD8 naive and one CD8 memory plate.

Produced via immunoSEQ multiplex PCR; TCRdb's table is partial and in-frame only. The sample contains 2 million to 2.5 million clones, approximately 94% of which appear only once. On this clone: Its antigen is unidentified.

Overall study results and limits: Relative to their counterparts shared across all four donors, non-shared clonotypes exhibited diminished generation probabilities. A handful of donors shared approximately 5% of their naive CD4 clonotypes.

Specimen: naive CD4+ T cells from PBMCs. The subset is: CD45RA+ positively selected. The TCR was taken from a man aged 18 to 29 in good health. Some clones in this sample may be carry-over from other donors' samples.

The chain's CDR3 is CASRQGATRSDTQYF. The CDR3 region has the DNA TGCGCCAGCAGACAGGGGGCTACACGGTCAGATACGCAGTATTTT. The chain combines TRBV10-2 with TRBJ2-3, with 9 bases lining up with TRBD1. The CDR3 length is 15 residues. Germline lookup yields CDR1 WSHSY and CDR2 SAAADI. The trim removed 6 bases at V and 4 bases at J, leaving 8 bases unmatched.